The rows below give T cell receptor beta chains drawn from one sample of a study of T cell repertoires in cytomegalovirus infection. One entry per CDR3 protein results from TCRdb running MiXCR on the reads. The sample has approximately 310,000 distinct CDR3 sequences, more than 20% seen once. Their target antigens are unknown. Material: cultured PBMCs, obtained from culture after CMV antigen stimulation. All receptors derive from a human donor in good health (CMV status not recorded). Some clones in this sample may be carry-over from other donors' samples. Each CDR3 is given with its conserved first and last residue. The D gene is left open where the match is weak.

J: TRBJ1-1; D: -; V: TRBV18; CDR3: CASSPLGVGMNTEAFF
J: TRBJ2-1; D: TRBD2; V: TRBV7-2; CDR3: CASSITSGRVMNEQFF
J: TRBJ2-1; D: -; V: TRBV7-9; CDR3: CASSLGGPRNRQFF
J: TRBJ2-3; D: -; V: TRBV7-3; CDR3: CASSPGPSVTDTQYF
J: TRBJ2-1; D: -; V: TRBV6-1; CDR3: CASSWAQRPYNEQFF
J: TRBJ2-5; D: TRBD2; V: TRBV29-1; CDR3: CSVGAGLAGGETQYF
J: TRBJ1-2; D: TRBD1; V: TRBV7-8; CDR3: CASSSLERQGNYGYTF
J: TRBJ1-1; D: -; V: TRBV7-8; CDR3: CASSSVWNTEAFF
J: TRBJ2-1; D: TRBD2; V: TRBV9; CDR3: CASSVSGTSSYNEQFF
J: TRBJ2-1; D: -; V: TRBV6-2/TRBV6-3; CDR3: CASSWDSYNEQFF
J: TRBJ2-7; D: -; V: TRBV7-2; CDR3: CASSLGFVSVPGEQYF
J: TRBJ1-1; D: TRBD1; V: TRBV12-3/TRBV12-4; CDR3: CASTVSGGALEAFF
J: TRBJ2-4; D: -; V: TRBV4-3; CDR3: CASSQELGYRNIQYF
J: TRBJ2-1; D: -; V: TRBV5-1; CDR3: CASSLTGHSYNEQFF
J: TRBJ1-6; D: -; V: TRBV19; CDR3: CASSSPLTVWGSPLHF
J: TRBJ2-1; D: TRBD1; V: TRBV19; CDR3: CASKRDRAYNEQFF
J: TRBJ1-3; D: -; V: TRBV7-9; CDR3: CASSLQRNTIYF
J: TRBJ2-1; D: TRBD2; V: TRBV30; CDR3: CAWSGGLAGNEQFF
J: TRBJ2-7; D: -; V: TRBV7-6; CDR3: CASSLVEDEQYF
J: TRBJ2-5; D: TRBD1; V: TRBV7-2; CDR3: CASSLGQGARTQYF
J: TRBJ2-1; D: -; V: TRBV20-1; CDR3: CSASVLVPQSSSYNEQFF
J: TRBJ1-1; D: -; V: TRBV12-3/TRBV12-4; CDR3: CASSHGRDTEAFF
J: TRBJ2-1; D: TRBD2; V: TRBV2; CDR3: CASSEWASGRDNEQFF
J: TRBJ2-7; D: -; V: TRBV7-2; CDR3: CASSLAVYEQYF
J: TRBJ2-3; D: -; V: TRBV6-1; CDR3: CASQVTDTQYF
J: TRBJ2-7; D: TRBD2; V: TRBV19; CDR3: CASSIVSGSYEQYF
J: TRBJ2-5; D: TRBD2; V: TRBV7-2; CDR3: CASSIGLAGVETQYF
J: TRBJ2-5; D: TRBD1; V: TRBV7-2; CDR3: CASSLSGGLVETQYF
J: TRBJ2-5; D: TRBD2; V: TRBV4-2; CDR3: CASSRTPSGPGETQYF
J: TRBJ2-2; D: TRBD2; V: TRBV27; CDR3: CASSKGTSGRVVSGELFF
J: TRBJ2-1; D: TRBD1; V: TRBV7-2; CDR3: CASSFGTGVLYNEQFF
J: TRBJ1-5; D: -; V: TRBV4-3; CDR3: CASSQDARGGQPQHF
J: TRBJ2-2; D: -; V: TRBV7-9; CDR3: CASSLPYRRGRFDGELFF
J: TRBJ2-2; D: -; V: TRBV12-3/TRBV12-4; CDR3: CASSFTSQGGELFF
J: TRBJ2-3; D: TRBD2; V: TRBV29-1; CDR3: CSVEDASGPTDTQYF
J: TRBJ2-3; D: -; V: TRBV7-2; CDR3: CASSYHRDTQYF
J: TRBJ1-1; D: TRBD1; V: TRBV29-1; CDR3: CSAGQGENTEAFF
J: TRBJ1-6; D: -; V: TRBV7-2; CDR3: CASSLATRNSPLHF
J: TRBJ2-1; D: TRBD1; V: TRBV7-9; CDR3: CASSIPGTGPYNEQFF
J: TRBJ1-6; D: -; V: TRBV7-2; CDR3: CASSFIGGGNSPLHF
J: TRBJ2-3; D: -; V: TRBV6-2/TRBV6-3; CDR3: CASSEGWDTQYF
J: TRBJ2-2; D: TRBD1; V: TRBV6-6; CDR3: CASSYGSGTGVFTGELFF
J: TRBJ2-1; D: -; V: TRBV9; CDR3: CASSVTGREDEQFF
J: TRBJ2-2; D: -; V: TRBV28; CDR3: CASARFGTAHPLNTGELFF
J: TRBJ2-5; D: TRBD2; V: TRBV7-9; CDR3: CASSFGLAGVWQETQYF
J: TRBJ2-5; D: -; V: TRBV19; CDR3: CASSRQEQETQYF
J: TRBJ2-1; D: -; V: TRBV11-2; CDR3: CASSWRDRPSGDNEQFF
J: TRBJ2-2; D: -; V: TRBV4-1; CDR3: CASSQEEGGELFF
J: TRBJ2-1; D: TRBD2; V: TRBV28; CDR3: CASSSGGLAGGGEQFF
J: TRBJ1-2; D: TRBD1; V: TRBV7-6; CDR3: CASSRQGLVYGYTF
J: TRBJ2-7; D: TRBD2; V: TRBV7-2; CDR3: CASSPHATSGAYEQYF
J: TRBJ2-3; D: TRBD2; V: TRBV7-2; CDR3: CASSLVAGAGDTQYF
J: TRBJ2-2; D: -; V: TRBV19; CDR3: CASTAGAFTGELFF
J: TRBJ1-5; D: TRBD1; V: TRBV5-4; CDR3: CASSRDRAQPQHF